Following are 6 T cell receptor beta chains from one sample sequenced in a study of T cells after yellow fever vaccination. From the 5' RACE reads, TCRdb called clonotypes with MiXCR, one entry per CDR3 protein. The sample consists of roughly 120,000 distinct CDR3 sequences, around 7.7% of them appearing once. The sequencing used CD4+ T cells sorted from PBMCs, collected 10 days after the first yellow fever vaccination. Receptors originate from a man between 18 and 29 years old who received the YFV17D yellow fever vaccine.

At least ten counts were recorded for this clonotype. V is TRBV7-2 and J is TRBJ2-7; TRBD1 might be the D (6 bases). There are 14 residues in the CDR3. Germline V CDR1 and CDR2: SGHTA, FQGNSA. V shed 4 bases and J shed 6 bases, with 16 bases lying between them. Written as DNA, the CDR3 is TGTGCCAGCAGCTCTTTACAGGGTGTAGGCGAGCAGTACGTC. It yields the protein CASSSLQGVGEQYV.

This clonotype was counted ten times or more. The chain employs TRBV5-1 and TRBJ2-3; D might be TRBD1 or TRBD2, each matching 6 bases. Per the germline V gene, CDR1 is SGHRS and CDR2 is YFSETQ. There are 14 residues in the CDR3. Deletions cut 3 bases from V and 2 bases from J, with 10 bases between. Here the CDR3 DNA reads TGCGCCAGCAGCTGGGGGGCCCCCACAGATACGCAGTATTTT. Translating it yields CASSWGAPTDTQYF.

This clonotype was seen ten or more times. The CDR3 nucleotides read TGTGCCAGCAGCAAACTGACAGGGGCCCGTGGGAATGAGCAGTTCTTC. This codes for CASSKLTGARGNEQFF. This chain uses TRBV7-8 with TRBJ2-1; 8 bases align to TRBD1. V trimming: 5 bases; J trimming: 7 bases; junction bases outside the gene matches: 13. Germline-derived CDR1 and CDR2 are SGHVS and FQNEAQ. The CDR3 is 16 residues long.

This clonotype was seen only a few times. This rearrangement joins TRBV7-6 to TRBJ2-5, with TRBD1 identical over 7 bases. J lost 5 bases, V lost 5 bases, and 2 bases had no gene match. This CDR3 contains 12 residues. Germline V gives CDR1 SGHVS, CDR2 FNYEAQ. For the CDR3, the DNA is TGTGCCAGCAGCAAACAGGGGGAGACCCAGTACTTC. Translating gives CASSKQGETQYF. Variable domain in full (rest from reference TRBV7-6 and TRBJ2-5): GAGVSQSPRYKVTKRGQDVALRCDPISGHVSLYWYRQALGQGPEFLTYFNYEAQQDKSGLPNDRFSAERPEGSISTLTIQRTEQRDSAMYRCASSKQGETQYFGPGTRLLVL.

The chain uses TRBV7-2 and TRBJ2-7; 12 bases line up with TRBD2. The CDR3 sequence is 14 residues long. The V segment lost 2 bases and the J segment 6 bases; nucleotides outside the gene matches: 2. Germline V gene sequence: CDR1 SGHTA, CDR2 FQGNSA. CDR3 sequence: CASSLTSGGSEQYV. CDR3 bases: TGTGCCAGCAGCTTAACTAGCGGGGGGTCCGAGCAGTACGTC.

This clonotype came up many times. The V call is TRBV20-1, the J call TRBJ1-1; D perhaps matches TRBD1 (5 bases). CDR3 size: 13 residues. Looked up from germline, CDR1 is DFQATT and CDR2 is SNEGSKA (reference sequence). V shed 6 bases and J shed 1 base, with 12 bases lying between them. In DNA, the CDR3 is TGCAGTGCGGGAGGGGTTGGGAACACTGAAGCTTTCTTT. Protein sequence: CSAGGVGNTEAFF.